This T cell receptor (beta chain) was recorded in a study of neurological immune-mediated disorders (dated by TCRdb to the late 2010s). With regard to the full study: Peripheral blood TCR-beta repertoires from patients with HTLV-I-associated myelopathy (HAM/TSP), patients with multiple sclerosis, and healthy controls were compared in the study using UMI-based sequencing. Alongside PBMC samples, the set of about 100 TCR-beta libraries contained longitudinal samples, technical triplicates, and paired CD4+ and CD8+ T-cell subsets that had been sorted. Of the 70 or so subjects in the cohort, some 15 were HAM/TSP patients, approximately 34 were multiple sclerosis patients, and some 20 were healthy controls. Overall results and qualifications from the work: No identical CDR3 amino acid sequences were found to be shared among expanded clones across subjects, suggesting that TCR-beta repertoires were private in all groups. The highest TCR clonal expansion was observed in HAM/TSP patients, whereas the lowest was observed in MS patients, even when compared with healthy controls.

TCR libraries for sorted subsets were made from 800,000 to 1,000,000 sorted CD4+ or CD8+ T cells. Peripheral blood was subjected to Ficoll-Hypaque density gradient centrifugation to isolate PBMCs, which were then cryopreserved in liquid nitrogen. Paired sorted CD4+ and CD8+ subsets came from healthy controls, HAM/TSP patients and MS patients. cDNA was synthesized by template-switch 5'RACE using a primer with a 10-nucleotide random unique molecular identifier that tagged each TCR transcript. Over 180 million TCR-beta sequences, covering 15-18 subjects, were produced in each sequencing run. The RNeasy kit was used to extract total RNA. Using the KAPA Real-time Library Amplification kit, TCR-beta VDJ regions were amplified with primers for the TCR constant region and the 5'RACE anchor. A first PCR added sample indexes and Illumina adaptors, and a second PCR then raised library yield. After Ampure bead purification, the roughly 650 bp TCR product was size-selected on a 2% E-gel SizeSelection system. Before pooling, library quality was checked on a Bioanalyzer, concentration was measured with Qubit, and libraries were quantified with the Kapa Library Quantification kit. An Illumina HiSeq 2500 was used to sequence the libraries paired-end at 2 x 150 bp. To increase sequence diversity, roughly 24-32% phiX was spiked into each library pool. Per the original workflow: The quality-filtered reads were processed with the UMI-based MiGEC pipeline, whose error correction step removed more than 85% of the raw TCR sequences. IMGT germline references were used for alignment of VDJ genes, and clonotypes were defined by a unique CDR3 amino acid sequence together with V-J genes. Clonal expansion, Shannon diversity and CDR3 relatedness were evaluated with VDJtools (CalcPairwiseDistances, ClusterSamples), while phylogenetic trees were built in CLCbio workbench. A clone was classed as expanded if it had 8 or more unique UMIs, a cutoff based on coefficient-of-variation modelling across technical triplicates. Clones were called with MiXCR by TCRdb after fastp trimmed the public reads at Q25, and only in-frame beta chains were retained. Identical CDR3 proteins give one entry, which carries the most common genes and DNA. The V and J calls and clone size are TCRdb's, not the authors'. Here the sample has around 38,000 distinct CDR3 sequences; 14% occur a single time. In total, the top ten clones hold approximately 3.5% of the sample.

The CDR3 runs 12 amino acids, cysteine and phenylalanine included. Only the CDR3 region is kept as DNA, spanning 36 bases read in frame from base 1. Trimming removed 6 bases from V and 5 bases from J, leaving 10 bases between the germline ends. This clonotype occurred many times. Its antigen has not been determined. The sample holds no much larger clone one base away, and base qualities are not on file. Sample: CD4+ T cells from blood. This clonotype originated in a woman aged 55-70 years with HTLV-1-associated myelopathy (HAM/TSP). The chain couples TRBV12-3 or TRBV12-4 to TRBJ1-1, with no confident D gene call. CDR3 loop: CASRLGFTEAFF. The sequenced DNA is TGTGCCAGCAGGCTGGGATTTACTGAAGCTTTCTTT.